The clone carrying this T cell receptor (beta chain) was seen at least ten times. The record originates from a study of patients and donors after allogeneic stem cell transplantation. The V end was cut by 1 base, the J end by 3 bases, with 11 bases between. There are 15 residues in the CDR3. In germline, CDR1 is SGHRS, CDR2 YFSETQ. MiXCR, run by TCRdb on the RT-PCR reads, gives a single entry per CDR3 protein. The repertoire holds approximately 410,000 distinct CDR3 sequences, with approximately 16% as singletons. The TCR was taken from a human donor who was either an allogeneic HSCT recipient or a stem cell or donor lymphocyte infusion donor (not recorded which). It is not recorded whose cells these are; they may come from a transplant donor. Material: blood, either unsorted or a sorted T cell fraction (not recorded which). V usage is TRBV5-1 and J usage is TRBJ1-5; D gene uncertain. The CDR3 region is CASSLNGGDNQPQHF. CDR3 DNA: TGCGCCAGCAGCTTGAACGGTGGGGACAATCAGCCCCAGCATTTT.